A selection of T cell receptor beta chains follows, all from one sample in a study of T cells after yellow fever vaccination. One entry per CDR3 protein, called by TCRdb with MiXCR from the 5' RACE reads. The table has around 120,000 distinct CDR3 sequences, 6.5% to 9% seen once. Sequencing was performed on CD4+ T cells sorted from PBMCs, taken roughly 47 days after the first yellow fever vaccination. These receptors originate from a man aged 18 to 30 who received the YFV17D yellow fever vaccine. The CDR3 runs from the conserved cysteine through the conserved F or W. A D gene is named only where the DNA matches it firmly. Size tells how often a clone was seen (once, few, many) or the class of an expanded clone, and some rows leave it out.

TRBJ2-1 | . | few | TRBV5-4 | CATSGTPSYNEQFF | TGTGCCACCTCCGGGACCCCGAGCTACAATGAGCAGTTCTTC
TRBJ2-3 | TRBD2 | many | TRBV29-1 | CSVEDPTSGGGDTQYF | TGCAGCGTTGAAGACCCGACTAGCGGGGGGGGAGATACGCAGTATTTT
TRBJ2-5 | . | many | TRBV9 | CASSVEGFQETQYF | TGTGCCAGCAGCGTAGAAGGGTTCCAAGAGACCCAGTACTTC
TRBJ2-5 | TRBD1 | many | TRBV4-1 | CASSLMDGTDWQETQYF | TGCGCCAGCAGCCTAATGGACGGGACAGATTGGCAAGAGACCCAGTACTTC
TRBJ2-5 | . | many | TRBV6-5 | CASSPTAQGSAETQYF | TGTGCCAGCAGCCCCACGGCACAGGGAAGCGCAGAGACCCAGTACTTC
TRBJ1-1 | . | few | TRBV9 | CASSVLLQMNTEAFF | TGTGCCAGCAGCGTCCTATTACAGATGAACACTGAAGCTTTCTTT
TRBJ1-5 | TRBD1 | many | TRBV20-1 | CSAGTANQPQHF | TGCAGTGCCGGGACAGCGAATCAGCCCCAGCATTTT
TRBJ1-5 | . | many | TRBV6-2/TRBV6-3 | CASSGPQSRSYQPQHF | TGTGCCAGCAGTGGTCCACAATCCCGCTCGTATCAGCCCCAGCATTTT
TRBJ2-6 | TRBD2 | few | TRBV3-1 | CASSQIAGLGSGANVLTF | TGTGCCAGCAGCCAAATAGCGGGGTTGGGGTCTGGGGCCAACGTCCTGACTTTC
TRBJ2-4 | . | many | TRBV10-3 | CAISESARKNIQYF | TGTGCCATCAGTGAGTCGGCCAGGAAAAACATTCAGTACTTC
TRBJ2-5 | TRBD2 | many | TRBV15 | CATSRDLAGETQYF | TGTGCCACCAGCAGAGATCTAGCGGGGGAGACCCAGTACTTC
TRBJ2-7 | . | many | TRBV5-1 | CASRWGAGEYEQYF | TGCGCCAGCAGGTGGGGCGCAGGGGAGTACGAGCAGTACTTC
TRBJ2-2 | . | . | TRBV5-1 | CASSTGRSNTGELFF | TGCGCCAGCTCCACAGGGCGATCAAACACCGGGGAGCTGTTTTTT
TRBJ2-3 | TRBD2 | many | TRBV4-2 | CASSQEGLATDTQYF | TGTGCCAGCAGCCAAGAGGGACTAGCGACAGATACGCAGTATTTT
TRBJ1-1 | . | . | TRBV3-1 | CASSQDGRGDTEAFF | TGTGCCAGCAGCCAAGATGGACGGGGGGACACTGAAGCTTTCTTT
TRBJ2-1 | . | many | TRBV30 | CAWSRPDNEQFF | TGTGCCTGGAGCCGGCCGGACAATGAGCAGTTCTTC
TRBJ2-5 | . | many | TRBV7-9 | CASGYTTTGWETQYF | TGTGCCAGCGGATACACTACAACCGGGTGGGAGACCCAGTACTTC
TRBJ1-2 | . | . | TRBV7-2 | CASSLGGSTGGVDGYTF | TGTGCCAGCAGCTTAGGAGGGTCGACGGGGGGGGTGGATGGCTACACCTTC
TRBJ2-7 | . | . | TRBV5-6 | CASSPSPSRIYEQYF | TGTGCCAGCAGCCCTTCCCCATCAAGGATCTACGAGCAGTACTTC
TRBJ2-5 | TRBD2 | many | TRBV5-4 | CASRATSGGVETQYF | TGTGCCAGCAGGGCGACTAGCGGGGGGGTTGAGACCCAGTACTTC
TRBJ2-2 | . | many | TRBV10-3 | CAMLTGTPNTGELFF | TGTGCCATGTTAACAGGCACCCCGAACACCGGGGAGCTGTTTTTT
TRBJ2-1 | . | few | TRBV29-1 | CSVVSGADSYNEQFF | TGCAGCGTTGTTTCGGGGGCGGACTCCTACAATGAGCAGTTCTTC
TRBJ1-1 | . | . | TRBV19 | CASMWTSTNTEAFF | TGTGCCAGTATGTGGACATCCACGAACACTGAAGCTTTCTTT
TRBJ2-1 | . | many | TRBV5-1 | CASSLGSGGNEQFF | TGCGCCAGCAGCTTGGGCTCAGGTGGCAATGAGCAGTTCTTC
TRBJ1-1 | . | many | TRBV29-1 | CSVHQNTEAFF | TGCAGCGTTCACCAAAACACTGAAGCTTTCTTT
TRBJ2-2 | . | many | TRBV7-2 | CASSSYYGELFF | TGTGCCAGCAGCTCTTATTACGGGGAGCTGTTTTTT
TRBJ2-5 | TRBD1 | few | TRBV5-5 | CASSLSGSPTGQETQYF | TGTGCCAGCAGCTTATCGGGTAGCCCGACAGGGCAAGAGACCCAGTACTTC
TRBJ1-1 | TRBD1 | . | TRBV20-1 | CSARPGEARGTEAFF | TGCAGTGCTAGGCCAGGGGAAGCCAGGGGGACCGAAGCTTTCTTT
TRBJ2-1 | . | many | TRBV11-2 | CASSSSPRDRQFF | TGTGCCAGCAGCTCTAGCCCTAGGGATAGGCAGTTCTTC
TRBJ1-6 | . | few | TRBV6-2/TRBV6-3 | CASSSPGRGYSPLHF | TGTGCCAGCAGTTCCCCCGGTCGCGGCTATTCACCCCTCCACTTT
TRBJ2-5 | TRBD2 | many | TRBV3-1 | CASSSRLADYQETQYF | TGTGCCAGCAGCTCCCGACTAGCCGACTACCAAGAGACCCAGTACTTC
TRBJ2-1 | . | many | TRBV12-3/TRBV12-4 | CASRRLVGDNEQFF | TGTGCCAGCAGGAGGCTAGTGGGGGACAATGAGCAGTTCTTC
TRBJ2-7 | . | few | TRBV7-2 | CASSERSGPEQYF | TGTGCCAGCAGCGAGAGGAGCGGGCCCGAGCAGTACTTC
TRBJ1-6 | . | many | TRBV4-1 | CASSHPSRTGSPLHF | TGCGCCAGCAGCCACCCGTCCAGAACGGGCTCACCCCTCCACTTT
TRBJ2-5 | . | . | TRBV7-2 | CASSLAAELAETQYF | TGTGCCAGCAGCTTAGCGGCAGAGCTAGCGGAGACCCAGTACTTC
TRBJ1-1 | . | few | TRBV5-1 | CASSHGTANTEAFF | TGCGCCAGCAGCCACGGGACGGCGAACACTGAAGCTTTCTTT
TRBJ2-7 | TRBD1 | many | TRBV5-1 | CASSLGQAHEQYF | TGCGCCAGCAGCCTGGGACAGGCCCACGAGCAGTACTTC
TRBJ2-1 | . | many | TRBV3-1 | CAGSRNEQFF | TGTGCCGGGTCTAGGAATGAGCAGTTCTTC
TRBJ2-1 | . | many | TRBV5-1 | CASSLDSRRHNEQFF | TGCGCCAGCAGCTTGGACTCCCGAAGACACAATGAGCAGTTCTTC
TRBJ2-7 | TRBD2 | many | TRBV7-9 | CAGSSGIYEQYF | TGTGCCGGTTCTAGCGGTATCTACGAGCAGTACTTC
TRBJ2-3 | . | many | TRBV5-1 | CASSLALGGGTDTQYF | TGCGCCAGCAGCTTGGCCCTGGGCGGGGGCACAGATACGCAGTATTTT
TRBJ2-1 | . | many | TRBV6-2/TRBV6-3 | CASSYRGRLYNEQFF | TGTGCCAGCAGTTACCGGGGGAGACTCTACAATGAGCAGTTCTTC
TRBJ1-5 | . | few | TRBV15 | CATGNRQYGQPQHF | TGTGCCACAGGAAATAGACAGTATGGGCAGCCCCAGCATTTT